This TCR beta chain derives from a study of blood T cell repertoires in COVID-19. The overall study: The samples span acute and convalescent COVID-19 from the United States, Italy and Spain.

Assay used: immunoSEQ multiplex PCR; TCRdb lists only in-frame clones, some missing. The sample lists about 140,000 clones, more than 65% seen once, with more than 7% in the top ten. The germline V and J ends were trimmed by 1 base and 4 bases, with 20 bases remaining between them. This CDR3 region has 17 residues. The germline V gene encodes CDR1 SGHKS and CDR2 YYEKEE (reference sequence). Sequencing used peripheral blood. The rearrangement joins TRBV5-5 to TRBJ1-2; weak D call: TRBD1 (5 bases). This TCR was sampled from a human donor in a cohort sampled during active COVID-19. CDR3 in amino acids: CASSLSQGGLGFYGYTF. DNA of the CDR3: TGTGCCAGCAGCTTGAGTCAGGGAGGTTTGGGGTTCTATGGCTACACCTTC. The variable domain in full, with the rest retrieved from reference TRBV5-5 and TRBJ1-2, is DAGVTQSPTHLIKTRGQQVTLRCSPISGHKSVSWYQQVLGQGPQFIFQYYEKEERGRGNFPDRFSARQFPNYSSELNVNALLLGDSALYLCASSLSQGGLGFYGYTFGSGTRLTVV.